This T cell receptor (beta chain) was sequenced during a study of blood T cell repertoires in COVID-19. Everyone who took part was roughly 18 to 89 years old, and they came from 20 to 25 US areas. Two negative PCRs, clearance, or symptom resolution had been documented for recovered Cohort 3 donors. CDR1 and CDR2 (germline): SNHLY, FYNNEI. This CDR3 has 13 residues. The junction had 7 bases not matched to a gene; V was cut back by 10 bases and J by 5 bases. This clone has at least ten counts. Only in-frame clones appear in the TCRdb table, and some are missing; sequencing was by immunoSEQ multiplex PCR. Seen here are under 450,000 clones, roughly 87% observed once, and the top ten hold about 5%.

The TCR was taken from a woman aged 45-65 years who had recovered from COVID-19. The chain uses TRBV2 and TRBJ1-2, with TRBD1 identical over 10 bases. The sequenced sample was PBMCs or T cells enriched from blood (not recorded which). The CDR3 reads CATSGTGVYGYTF. For the CDR3, the DNA is TGTGCCACTTCCGGGACAGGGGTTTATGGCTACACCTTC.